The present T cell receptor (beta chain) was sequenced within a study of blood T cell repertoires in COVID-19. Per the original data handling: Quantification of nucleated cells was approximated via reference gene primer amplification. The assay was immunoSEQ multiplex PCR, and TCRdb's table has in-frame clones only and misses some. V, J and clone size reflect that table, while D and trimming were determined from the DNA. The sample includes fewer than 350,000 clones, 85% seen only once; the top ten take 4.1%. Per the germline V gene, CDR1 is KGHDR and CDR2 is SFDVKD. Trimming left V 3 bases short and J 7 bases short, with 20 bases between. The CDR3 loop spans 16 amino acids. This clone was observed a few times.

Source material: peripheral blood. V gene TRBV24-1 combines with J gene TRBJ1-1; D is ambiguous. The TCR originated in a woman in her forties or fifties with active or convalescent COVID-19. CDR3 coding DNA: TGTGCCACCAGTGATCCAAGGACGGGGAGCGCCGATGAAGCTTTCTTT. Its protein is CATSDPRTGSADEAFF.